The present T cell receptor beta chain was sequenced within a study of response to subunit inactivated influenza vaccine. A single record per CDR3 protein comes from TCRdb applying MiXCR to the RT-PCR reads. The repertoire includes more than 500,000 distinct CDR3 sequences, 11% of them detected once, and 9.5% to 12% sits in the top ten. CDR3 length equals 13 residues. The germline CDR1 and CDR2 sequences are SQVTM and ANQGSEA. The ends were cut back, 4 bases at V and 2 bases at J, with 12 bases in the middle. These data were likewise used in another study, on T cells expressing NK-cell markers. Turning to that study: cDNA encoding TCR beta was synthesized via 5'RACE template switching incorporating UMIs. Underlying the TCR beta repertoires were sorted CD3+CD56+NKG2C+, CD3+CD56+NKG2C- and CD3+CD56-NKG2C+ T cells. Once again these clonotypes came out on top in the CD3+CD56-NKG2C+ fraction of a few donors.

The rearrangement links TRBV29-1 to TRBJ2-7; D might be TRBD2 (6 bases). This specimen consisted of PBMCs from blood, obtained on the day of vaccination. This receptor was taken from a man aged 45 to 65 who received an inactivated influenza vaccine. The CDR3 bases are TGCAGCGTTGTAGTCGGGAGCACCTACGAGCAGTACTTC. It yields the protein CSVVVGSTYEQYF.